The 3 T cell receptor beta chains presented below share a single source sample, sequenced in a study of CD8 T cells in ankylosing spondylitis (TCRdb year 2017). Their target antigens are unknown. Broader findings and caveats from the paper: A TCR beta motif of several highly homologous amino acid variants appeared characteristic of blood from ankylosing spondylitis patients.

Preparation of the library involved 5' RACE. Data came from an Illumina HiSeq 2500. TCRdb reworked the public reads: Q25 trimming with fastp, MiXCR clone assembly, productive beta chains retained. When rows share a CDR3 protein, they turn into one entry using the most common DNA and genes. The sample table shows hundreds of thousands of distinct CDR3 sequences, and about 10% are seen once. Under 0.6% of the sample lies in the top ten. Material: blood, either unsorted or a sorted T cell fraction (not recorded which). All receptors come from a male donor with ankylosing spondylitis.

V is TRBV7-2 and J is TRBJ2-5, with TRBD2 matching over 12 bases. Germline-derived CDR1 and CDR2 are SGHTA and FQGNSA. The CDR3 runs 16 residues. The junction had 7 bases not matched to a gene; V was cut back by 5 bases and J by 3 bases. As DNA, the CDR3 is TGTGCCAGCAGCCTAGGACTAGCGGGACCGAAAGAGACCCAGTACTTC. Translating gives CASSLGLAGPKETQYF.

The V call is TRBV6-1, the J call TRBJ2-7; D is unclear. The CDR3 totals 15 residues. Between the trimmed V and J ends, which lost 3 bases and 3 bases, there was a span of 15 bases. Germline V gene sequence: CDR1 MNHNS, CDR2 SASEGT. DNA for the CDR3: TGTGCCAGCAGTGAGTCACGCGACGGGTACTACGAGCAGTACTTC. Translating gives CASSESRDGYYEQYF.

This clonotype was observed a handful of times. This chain uses TRBV5-6 with TRBJ1-1; D remains unclear. This CDR3 is 15 amino acids long. Germline CDR1 is SGHDT and CDR2 is YYEEEE. Trimming stripped 3 bases from V and 4 bases from J, with 16 bases between. DNA for the CDR3: TGTGCCAGCAGCTCAAATCCCAGTGCGGGCACTGAAGCTTTCTTT. It is translated as CASSSNPSAGTEAFF.